A selection of T cell receptor beta chains follows, all from one sample in a study of shared clonotypes between healthy human individuals. Only in-frame clones appear in the TCRdb table, and some are missing; sequencing was by immunoSEQ multiplex PCR. The data show roughly 500,000 clones, around 79% seen once. The sample comprised PBMCs. These TCRs come from a middle-aged woman in good health. Some clones in this sample may be carry-over from other donors' samples. The CDR3 runs from the conserved cysteine through the conserved F or W. Each record gives: D gene, V gene, J gene, clone size, CDR3 DNA, CDR3 protein. The D gene is left open where the match is weak. Rows may omit the clone size; those that give it use once, few, many or a size class.

NA,TRBV6-1,TRBJ1-4,NA,TGTGCCAGCAGTGATTCGGGATCAGAAAAACTGTTTTTT,CASSDSGSEKLFF
TRBD2,TRBV10-2,TRBJ2-1,NA,TGCGCCAGCAGTGAGTCCCCTCTAGCGGGAGGTTACAATGAGCAGTTCTTC,CASSESPLAGGYNEQFF
NA,TRBV28,TRBJ2-3,NA,TGTGCCAGCAGTCCAGGGGCAGCCGCGACGCAGTATTTT,CASSPGAAATQYF
TRBD1,TRBV27,TRBJ1-5,NA,TGTGCCAGCAGTTTAGGGACAGGGGGGGGTCAGCCCCAGCATTTT,CASSLGTGGGQPQHF
NA,TRBV7-8,TRBJ2-4,NA,TGTGCCAGCAGCTTTCCCCCAGGGCTTGCGGCCAAAAACATTCAGTACTTC,CASSFPPGLAAKNIQYF
NA,TRBV5-5,TRBJ1-4,once,TGTGCCAGCAGTCCACAGGGCAGCGGTGAAAAACTGTTTTTT,CASSPQGSGEKLFF
NA,TRBV10-1,TRBJ2-5,NA,TGCGCCAGCAGTGAGGGGGGACGAGGGACCCAGTACTTC,CASSEGGRGTQYF
NA,TRBV10-3,TRBJ1-1,once,TGTGCCATCAGTTTGGAGGGGCCTGGCACTGAAGCTTTCTTT,CAISLEGPGTEAFF
NA,TRBV2,TRBJ2-7,NA,TGTGCCAGCAGTCCAAGACCGGGACCCTACGAGCAGTACTTC,CASSPRPGPYEQYF
TRBD2,TRBV9,TRBJ2-1,NA,TGTGCCAGCAGCGTACTAGCGGGAGCACATGAGCAGTTCTTC,CASSVLAGAHEQFF
TRBD1,TRBV29-1,TRBJ1-1,NA,TGCAGCGTACACCGGGACAGAGGTACAGAAGCTTTCTTT,CSVHRDRGTEAFF
NA,TRBV9,TRBJ2-2,NA,TGTGCCAGCAGCGGAGGGGGGATGGTCACCGGGGAGCTGTTTTTT,CASSGGGMVTGELFF
TRBD2,TRBV2,TRBJ2-7,NA,TGTGCCAGCAGGGAAAGGACTAGCGGGAGTGGCGAGCAGTACTTC,CASRERTSGSGEQYF
TRBD2,TRBV5-1,TRBJ2-3,NA,TGCGCCAGCAGCGACGCGGGGGCAGATACGCAGTATTTT,CASSDAGADTQYF
NA,TRBV16,TRBJ1-2,NA,TGTGCCAGCAGCCAGGCAGACTATGGCTACACCTTC,CASSQADYGYTF
NA,TRBV6-6,TRBJ1-2,NA,TGTGCCAGCAGCACCGACACGAGCTATGGCTACACCTTC,CASSTDTSYGYTF
TRBD1,TRBV5-1,TRBJ1-2,NA,TGCGCCAGCAGCCCCGGACAGGGGGGCAACTATGGCTACACCTTC,CASSPGQGGNYGYTF
TRBD2,TRBV4-2,TRBJ2-7,once,TGTGCCAGCAGCCAGGGGACTAGCGGTAACTACGAGCAGTACTTC,CASSQGTSGNYEQYF
NA,TRBV7-9,TRBJ1-4,NA,TGCGCCAGCAGCCAAGATTTGGGCAATCCGGCGGGGGAAAAACTGTTTTTT,CASSQDLGNPAGEKLFF
TRBD2,TRBV5-8,TRBJ2-7,NA,TGTGCCAGCAGCTTGGTTCGGGCCAGCGGGAATTACGAGCAGTACTTC,CASSLVRASGNYEQYF
NA,TRBV7-2,TRBJ1-4,many,TGTGCCAGCAGCGATACTTTAGGGGACGAAAAACTGTTTTTT,CASSDTLGDEKLFF
NA,TRBV6-5,TRBJ1-1,NA,TGTGCCAGCAGCCGCTCCTGGCCCGATAACACTGAAGCTTTCTTT,CASSRSWPDNTEAFF
TRBD1,TRBV10-1,TRBJ2-1,few,TGCGCCAGCAGTGCGGGACAGTTTAGGAATGAGCAGTTCTTC,CASSAGQFRNEQFF
NA,TRBV7-2,TRBJ2-7,NA,TGTGCCAGCAGCTTACTAGCCACACTTGTGTCGTACGAGCAGTACTTC,CASSLLATLVSYEQYF
NA,TRBV6-4,TRBJ2-7,NA,TGTGCCAGCAGTCCGGGACACGGCCCCTCCTACGAGCAGTACTTC,CASSPGHGPSYEQYF
NA,TRBV7-2,TRBJ2-3,NA,TGTGCCAGCAGCTTAGAGGTACGAGATGCGCAGTATTTT,CASSLEVRDAQYF
TRBD1,TRBV29-1,TRBJ1-2,NA,TGCAGCGCAACCGCGGCAGGGGGCTATGGCTACACCTTC,CSATAAGGYGYTF
NA,TRBV5-1,TRBJ2-3,NA,TGCGCCAGCAGGGTTGGAGATACGCAGTATTTT,CASRVGDTQYF
NA,TRBV4-1,TRBJ2-7,NA,TGCGCCAGCAGTCCCAACCCCTGGAGCTCCTACGAGCAGTACTTC,CASSPNPWSSYEQYF
TRBD2,TRBV6-6,TRBJ2-2,NA,TGTGCCAGCATGAGTAGCGGGAGTGGCACCGGGGAGCTGTTTTTT,CASMSSGSGTGELFF
NA,TRBV2,TRBJ2-7,many,TGTGCCAGCAGCAACTCCTACGAGCAGTACTTC,CASSNSYEQYF
NA,TRBV6-5,TRBJ2-7,NA,TGTGCCAGCTCCCGGGGGACCTACTCCTACGAGCAGTACTTC,CASSRGTYSYEQYF
NA,TRBV5-1,TRBJ1-4,NA,TGCGCCAGCAGCTTTACCCCCGACGCAACAACTAATGAAAAACTGTTTTTT,CASSFTPDATTNEKLFF
NA,TRBV5-4,TRBJ2-5,NA,TGTGCCAGCAGCTTGATAGGACAGCAAGAGACCCAGTACTTC,CASSLIGQQETQYF
TRBD1,TRBV6-5,TRBJ1-2,NA,TGTGCCAGCAGTTACCCGAAAGGGGGCTGCACCTTC,CASSYPKGGCTF
NA,TRBV19,TRBJ1-2,NA,TGTGCCAGTCGGTCCCTCGGGGAGGTTGGCTACACCTTC,CASRSLGEVGYTF
NA,TRBV6-1,TRBJ2-1,NA,TGTGCCAGCAGTGAAGCGGGAGGCCCCTACAATGAGCAGTTCTTC,CASSEAGGPYNEQFF
TRBD1,TRBV19,TRBJ2-5,NA,TGTGCCAGTAGCCTCACAGGGGCAAGGGAGACCCAGTACTTC,CASSLTGARETQYF
NA,TRBV7-2,TRBJ1-1,NA,TGTGCCAGCAGCTTATCTGGGGACCGCACTGAAGCTTTCTTT,CASSLSGDRTEAFF